A single sample is the source of the 20 T cell receptor beta chains below, sequenced in a study of blood T cell repertoires in COVID-19. Libraries were prepared by immunoSEQ multiplex PCR; TCRdb keeps only in-frame clonotypes and omits some of them. The table has over 50,000 clones, approximately 77% seen once; the top ten hold 4.8%. The sequenced sample consisted of peripheral blood. The source of these receptors is a woman in her 70s with COVID-19, enrolled during active disease.

The chain has TRBV29-1 and TRBJ1-4; D not certain. This CDR3 spans 11 amino acids. With 0 bases removed from V and 11 bases from J, the gap between germline ends came to 7 bases. The germline gives CDR1 SQVTM, CDR2 ANQGSEA. Written as DNA, the CDR3 is TGCAGCGTTGAAGATATGGAGAAACTGTTTTTT. The encoded protein is CSVEDMEKLFF.

The rearrangement joins TRBV4-3 to TRBJ1-3, with no clear D. There are 14 residues in the CDR3. The germline gives CDR1 LGHNA, CDR2 YSLEER. The V gene lost 0 bases and the J gene lost 6 bases, with 9 bases spanning the gap. The CDR3, as DNA: TGCGCCAGCAGCCAAGACAGGTGGTTAAACACCATATATTTT. It yields the protein CASSQDRWLNTIYF.

This rearrangement joins TRBV7-2 to TRBJ2-3; tentatively, D is TRBD2 (5 bases). Trimming shortened V by 3 bases and J by 1 base, and 14 bases separated the two germline ends. CDR3 length: 16 residues. Germline values: CDR1 SGHTA, CDR2 FQGNSA. CDR3 loop: CASSLLAGLRTDTQYF. The CDR3 nucleotides read TGTGCCAGCAGCTTGCTCGCGGGCCTTCGCACAGATACGCAGTATTTT.

The chain couples TRBV5-1 to TRBJ1-2; 8 positions agree with TRBD1. This CDR3 has 15 residues. From germline, CDR1 is SGHRS and CDR2 YFSETQ. V lost 1 base to trimming and J lost 2 bases; unmatched junction nucleotides: 4. This chain's CDR3 is CASSLTQGVNYGYTF. The DNA of the CDR3 is TGCGCCAGCAGCTTGACACAGGGGGTCAACTATGGCTACACCTTC.

The chain couples TRBV12-2 to TRBJ1-1; TRBD1 is taken as the D call from the table, unchecked against the DNA. TRBV12-2 has pseudogene status. This CDR3 is 14 amino acids long. The CDR3 here is CASRFRCMNTEAFF. As DNA, the CDR3 is TGTGCAAGTCGCTTCAGATGCATGAACACTGAAGCTTTCTTT.

V is TRBV6-5 and J is TRBJ1-5, with 9 bases that match TRBD1. This CDR3 comprises 15 residues. Looked up from germline, CDR1 is MNHEY and CDR2 is SVGAGI. V dropped 5 bases and J dropped 2; count of bases not matched to a gene: 4. CDR3 loop: CASSPTGGGNQPQHF. In DNA form, the CDR3 reads TGTGCCAGCAGTCCAACAGGGGGCGGCAATCAGCCCCAGCATTTT.

This clone occurred a few times. The chain couples TRBV5-5 to TRBJ2-5, with 14 bases lining up with TRBD2. The V and J ends lost 4 bases and 4 bases, in that order; junction bases with no gene match: 3. There are 15 residues in the CDR3. CDR1 is SGHKS, CDR2 YYEKEE, per germline (reference sequence). The CDR3 here is CASSGTSGSGETQYF. Here the CDR3 DNA reads TGTGCCAGCAGCGGGACTAGCGGGAGCGGAGAGACCCAGTACTTC.

The V gene is TRBV7-2, the J gene TRBJ2-7; 7 bases align to TRBD1. Germline CDR1 is SGHTA and CDR2 is FQGNSA. This CDR3 comprises 14 residues. The J segment lost 0 bases and the V segment lost 8 bases, leaving 7 bases of the junction unmatched. The CDR3 coding sequence is TGTGCCAGCGGATGGGACAGAGGCTCCTACGAGCAGTACTTC. It codes for CASGWDRGSYEQYF.

The chain couples TRBV9 to TRBJ2-7; no definite D call. V was cut by 4 bases and J by 4 bases, with 12 bases left in between. The CDR3 is 13 residues long. Germline CDR1 SGDLS, CDR2 YYNGEE. CDR3 amino acids: CASSPVVGYEQYF. CDR3 DNA: TGTGCCAGCAGCCCCGTTGTCGGGTACGAGCAGTACTTC.

The J gene is TRBJ2-3, the V gene TRBV4-1, with D perhaps matching TRBD1 (6 bases). Trimming cost V 0 bases and J 3 bases, with 7 bases left between them. Looked up from germline, CDR1 is MGHRA and CDR2 is YSYEKL. CDR3 size: 14 residues. The CDR3 nucleotides read TGCGCCAGCAGCCAAGATAGGGGGACAGATACGCAGTATTTT. As protein: CASSQDRGTDTQYF.

The genes are TRBV19 and TRBJ2-5, with D maybe TRBD2 (5 bases). The CDR3 contains 15 residues. V lost 5 bases to trimming and J lost 4 bases, with 17 bases between them. Germline-derived CDR1 and CDR2 are LNHDA and SQIVND (reference sequence). The CDR3 here is CASSDPRAGGETQYF. The CDR3 DNA follows: TGTGCCAGTAGTGACCCGCGCGCGGGTGGAGAGACCCAGTACTTC.

V and J are TRBV27 and TRBJ1-2; no definite D call. The CDR3 is 14 amino acids. Germline V gives CDR1 MNHEY, CDR2 SMNVEV (reference sequence). The V and J ends lost 2 bases and 2 bases respectively, with 9 bases between them. Here the CDR3 reads CASSLLGRNYGYTF. Written as DNA, the CDR3 is TGTGCCAGCAGTTTACTAGGCAGAAACTATGGCTACACCTTC.

This clone showed up just a few times. The sample contains more than one DNA sequence encoding this CDR3. The genes are TRBV9 and TRBJ1-1; the match to TRBD1 covers 9 bases. This CDR3 has 13 residues. Germline CDR1 reads SGDLS; CDR2 reads YYNGEE. J was trimmed by 4 bases and V by 2 bases; bases with no gene match: 0. CDR3 protein: CASSVTGGTEAFF. DNA of the CDR3: TGTGCCAGCAGCGTGACAGGGGGCACTGAAGCTTTCTTT.

The V and J genes are TRBV5-1 and TRBJ2-7, with D tentatively TRBD1 (6 bases). V shed 5 bases and J shed 0 bases, with 18 bases lying between them. Germline assignment: CDR1 SGHRS and CDR2 YFSETQ. The CDR3 extends over 16 amino acids. The CDR3 DNA is TGCGCCAGCAGGGACAGCTCCCCGGGCGGCTCCTACGAGCAGTACTTC. Translating gives CASRDSSPGGSYEQYF.

The rearrangement uses TRBV18 and TRBJ2-6; possible D gene TRBD1, 5 bases. This CDR3 is built from 18 residues. Looked up from germline, CDR1 is KGHSH and CDR2 is LQKENI. The ends were cut back, 5 bases at V and 0 bases at J, with 17 bases in the middle. The CDR3 protein is CASSTTALGTSGANVLTF. CDR3 DNA: TGTGCCAGCTCAACGACAGCTCTTGGAACCTCTGGGGCCAACGTCCTGACTTTC.

The rearrangement uses TRBV12-5 and TRBJ2-1; 7 nucleotides align to TRBD2. Germline V CDR1 and CDR2: LGHNT, FRNRAP. This CDR3 has 20 residues. V was pared by 1 base and J by 7 bases, with 22 bases of the junction left unmatched. The CDR3 DNA sequence: TGTGCTAGTGGTTTGGCATCATCGGAGAGCGGGATCGCCGGGGTGAATGAGCAGTTCTTC. This codes for CASGLASSESGIAGVNEQFF.

This chain uses TRBV19 with TRBJ1-1, with 9 bases aligning to TRBD1. The CDR3 length is 16 residues. CDR1 is LNHDA, CDR2 SQIVND, per germline (reference sequence). Trimming at V came to 2 bases and at J to 1 base, leaving 5 bases not matched to a gene. CDR3 residues: CASSIKGQGGNTEAFF. In nucleotides, the CDR3 is TGTGCCAGTAGTATAAAGGGACAGGGAGGGAACACTGAAGCTTTCTTT.

This chain links TRBV4-2 with TRBJ2-1; 9 bases match TRBD2. Germline CDR1 LGHNA, CDR2 YNFKEQ. This CDR3 is built from 18 residues. Trimming took 3 bases from V and 0 from J; bases not matched to a gene: 9. CDR3 sequence (DNA): TGTGCCAGCAGCCATCCTGGGGGTAGCGGGAGCTCCTACAATGAGCAGTTCTTC. Amino acid sequence: CASSHPGGSGSSYNEQFF.

The chain recombines TRBV24-1 with TRBJ2-1; 7 bases line up with TRBD2. J gave up 1 base and V 4 bases, and 6 bases lay outside the gene matches. Germline-derived CDR1 and CDR2 are KGHDR and SFDVKD. The CDR3 loop spans 16 amino acids. The chain's CDR3 is CATSESGKTSYNEQFF. CDR3 sequence (DNA): TGTGCCACCAGTGAAAGCGGGAAAACGTCCTACAATGAGCAGTTCTTC.

J is TRBJ1-1 and V is TRBV5-5; a possible D gene is TRBD1 (6 bases). Trimming removed 0 bases from V and 5 bases from J, with 14 bases in between. CDR1 is SGHKS, CDR2 YYEKEE, per germline (reference sequence). The CDR3 contains 15 residues. The DNA of the CDR3 is TGTGCCAGCAGCTTGGGGTGGGGGCGCGGGACTGAAGCTTTCTTT. Translating it yields CASSLGWGRGTEAFF.